Listed below are T cell receptor beta chains from one sample, sequenced in a study of shared clonotypes between healthy human individuals. Sequencing was performed with immunoSEQ multiplex PCR; in TCRdb, only in-frame clones are kept and a portion is missing. The data hold a few million clones, with 90% to 95% observed a single time. Sequenced sample: naive CD4+ T cells from PBMCs. The receptors here all came from a man aged 18 to 35 in good health. Some clones in this sample may be carry-over from other donors' samples. Both conserved end residues are part of each CDR3. A D gene is named only where the DNA matches it firmly. The size entry is marked missing in some rows and otherwise reads once, few, many or a size class.

TRBJ2-3	TRBV5-1	.	.	TGCGCCAGCAGTTTCGGGCCCCGGGGGACAGATACGCAGTATTTT	CASSFGPRGTDTQYF
TRBJ1-5	TRBV28	.	TRBD1	TGTGCCAGCAAGGGGGGACAGGGACATCAGCCCCAGCATTTT	CASKGGQGHQPQHF
TRBJ2-1	TRBV10-1	.	TRBD2	TGCGCCAGCAGTGTGGTAGCGGGAGGGACCGATGAGCAGTTCTTC	CASSVVAGGTDEQFF
TRBJ1-4	TRBV7-9	.	TRBD1	TGTGCCAGCAGCTCTCTCAGGGGGCAAGAAAAACTGTTTTTT	CASSSLRGQEKLFF
TRBJ2-7	TRBV27	.	TRBD2	TGTGCCAGCAGTCTAACCCGGGAGGGCGAGCAGTACTTC	CASSLTREGEQYF
TRBJ2-7	TRBV28	.	TRBD2	TGTGCCAGCAGTTTGCTAAATCCTAGCGGGAGTGAAATCGAGCAGTACTTC	CASSLLNPSGSEIEQYF
TRBJ1-5	TRBV6-1	.	TRBD1	TGTGCCAGCAGTACTGACAGGGGAGGAAATCAGCCCCAGCATTTT	CASSTDRGGNQPQHF
TRBJ2-7	TRBV19	.	TRBD1	TGTGCCAATCTACAAAGAAGGGACAGGGTTTACGAGCAGTACTTC	CANLQRRDRVYEQYF
TRBJ2-5	TRBV5-4	.	TRBD2	TGTGCCAGCAGCCACCGACTAGCGGGAGATCTTGGGACCCAGTACTTC	CASSHRLAGDLGTQYF
TRBJ1-2	TRBV5-4	.	.	TGTGCCAGCAGCAGGGAAATTGGTGGCTACACCTTC	CASSREIGGYTF
TRBJ1-1	TRBV6-1	.	.	TGTGCTACTAGGGAGGGGATACGGAACACTGAAGCTTTCTTT	CATREGIRNTEAFF
TRBJ2-7	TRBV6-5	once	TRBD1	TGTGCCAGCAGTTTTTCGGGACAGGGATTCTACGAGCAGTACTTC	CASSFSGQGFYEQYF
TRBJ1-2	TRBV29-1	.	.	TGCAGCTTTTTGGAGGGGGGGTATGGCTACACCTTC	CSFLEGGYGYTF
TRBJ2-3	TRBV7-8	.	TRBD2	TGTGCCAGCAGCTTCGGGACTAGCGGGAGTGGCACGCAGTATTTT	CASSFGTSGSGTQYF
TRBJ2-4	TRBV5-1	once	.	TGCGCCAGCAGCCGCTCGGCGGGACCCCCAGGATACATTCAGTACTTC	CASSRSAGPPGYIQYF
TRBJ2-3	TRBV2	.	.	TGTGCCAGCAGTGAAAACCCAGGGATCACTAGCACAGATACGCAGTATTTT	CASSENPGITSTDTQYF
TRBJ1-5	TRBV6-1	.	.	TGTGCCAGCAGTGAACAGGGTGGCGATCAGCCCCAGCATTTT	CASSEQGGDQPQHF
TRBJ1-1	TRBV28	.	.	TGTGCCAGCAGCCGCGACATTGTCACTGAAGCTTTCTTT	CASSRDIVTEAFF
TRBJ2-1	TRBV7-9	.	.	TGTGCCAGCAGCTTAGTACAGTATGAGCAGTTCTTC	CASSLVQYEQFF
TRBJ1-3	TRBV5-6	.	.	TGTGCCAGCACCTCTCGCCCACAGGTCGGAAACACCATATATTTT	CASTSRPQVGNTIYF
TRBJ1-1	TRBV5-1	once	.	TGCGCCAGCAGCTTGGCGGGGACAACTGAAGCTTTCTTT	CASSLAGTTEAFF
TRBJ2-7	TRBV5-1	.	.	TGCGCCAGCAGCAAAACCCCTCCCGCCGGGACGTATTCCTACGAGCAGTACTTC	CASSKTPPAGTYSYEQYF